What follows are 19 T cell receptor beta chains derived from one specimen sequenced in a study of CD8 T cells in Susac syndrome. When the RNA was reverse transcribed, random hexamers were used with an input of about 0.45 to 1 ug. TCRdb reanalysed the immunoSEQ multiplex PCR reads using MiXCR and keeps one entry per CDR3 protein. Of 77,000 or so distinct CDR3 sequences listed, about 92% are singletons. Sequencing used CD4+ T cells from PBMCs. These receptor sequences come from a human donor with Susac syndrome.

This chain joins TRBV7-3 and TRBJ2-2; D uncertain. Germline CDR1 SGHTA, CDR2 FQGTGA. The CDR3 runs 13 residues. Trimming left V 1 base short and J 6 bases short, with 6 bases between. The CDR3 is CASSLKYPGELFF. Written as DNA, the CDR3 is TGTGCCAGCAGCTTAAAGTACCCCGGGGAGCTGTTTTTT. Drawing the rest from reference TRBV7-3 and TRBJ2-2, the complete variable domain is GAGVSQTPSNKVTEKGKYVELRCDPISGHTALYWYRQSLGQGPEFLIYFQGTGAADDSGLPNDRFFAVRPEGSVSTLKIQRTERGDSAVYLCASSLKYPGELFFGEGSRLTVL.

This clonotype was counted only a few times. CDR3 bases: TGTGCCAGCCTAGCGGGGCAATCGAACACCGGGGAGCTGTTTTTT. Its protein product is CASLAGQSNTGELFF. This chain joins TRBV6-1 and TRBJ2-2; 9 nucleotides line up with TRBD2. The V segment lost 8 bases and the J segment 0 bases; nucleotides outside the gene matches: 4. Germline values: CDR1 MNHNS, CDR2 SASEGT. CDR3 length: 15 amino acids.

CDR3 residues: CSASLAGVGYNEQFF. In nucleotides, the CDR3 is TGCAGTGCTTCTCTAGCGGGAGTAGGTTACAATGAGCAGTTCTTC. This chain joins TRBV20-1 and TRBJ2-1; 10 bases line up with TRBD2. The germline V gene has CDR1 DFQATT and CDR2 SNEGSKA (reference sequence). The CDR3 is 15 residues long. Trimming removed 5 bases from V and 4 bases from J; junction bases left unmatched: 8.

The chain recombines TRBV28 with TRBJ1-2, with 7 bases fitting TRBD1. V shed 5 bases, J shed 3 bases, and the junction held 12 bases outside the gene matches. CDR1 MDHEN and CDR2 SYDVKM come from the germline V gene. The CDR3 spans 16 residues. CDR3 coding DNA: TGTGCCAGCAGTCAACTCCAGGGGGAGAGAGACTATGGCTACACCTTC. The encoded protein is CASSQLQGERDYGYTF.

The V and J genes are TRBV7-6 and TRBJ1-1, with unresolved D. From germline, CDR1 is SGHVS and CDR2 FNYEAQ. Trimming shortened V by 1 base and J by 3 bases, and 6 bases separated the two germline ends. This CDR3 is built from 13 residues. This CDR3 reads CASSLDSYTEAFF. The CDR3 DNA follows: TGTGCCAGCAGCTTAGACAGCTACACTGAAGCTTTCTTT.

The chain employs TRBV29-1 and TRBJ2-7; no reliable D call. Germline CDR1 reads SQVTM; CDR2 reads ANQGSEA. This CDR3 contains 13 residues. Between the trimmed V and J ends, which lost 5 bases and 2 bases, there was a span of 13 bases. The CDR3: CSVRINPTYEQYF. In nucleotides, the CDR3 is TGCAGCGTTCGAATTAATCCCACCTACGAGCAGTACTTC.

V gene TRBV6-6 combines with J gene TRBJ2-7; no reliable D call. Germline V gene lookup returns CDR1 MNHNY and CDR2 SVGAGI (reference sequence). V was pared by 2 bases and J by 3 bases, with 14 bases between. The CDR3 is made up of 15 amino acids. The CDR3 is CASSYQAGPFYEQYF. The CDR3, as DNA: TGTGCCAGCAGTTACCAGGCAGGCCCCTTCTACGAGCAGTACTTC.

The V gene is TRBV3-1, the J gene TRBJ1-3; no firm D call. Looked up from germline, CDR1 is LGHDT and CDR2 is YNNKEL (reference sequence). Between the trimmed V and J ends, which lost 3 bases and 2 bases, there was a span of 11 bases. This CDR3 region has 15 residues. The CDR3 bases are TGTGCCAGCAGCCAGTCCCACACCCCTGGAAACACCATATATTTT. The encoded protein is CASSQSHTPGNTIYF.

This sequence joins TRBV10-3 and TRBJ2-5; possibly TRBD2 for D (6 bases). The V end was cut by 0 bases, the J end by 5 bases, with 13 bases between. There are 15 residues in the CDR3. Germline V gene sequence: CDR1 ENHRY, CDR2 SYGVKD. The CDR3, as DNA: TGTGCCATCAGTGAGTCTACTACGAGCGGGGAGACCCAGTACTTC. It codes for CAISESTTSGETQYF.

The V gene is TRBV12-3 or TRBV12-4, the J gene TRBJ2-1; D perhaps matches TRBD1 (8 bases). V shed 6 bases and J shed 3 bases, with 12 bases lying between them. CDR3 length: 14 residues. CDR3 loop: CASSHRGGYNEQFF. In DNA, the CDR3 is TGTGCCAGCAGCCACAGGGGGGGCTACAATGAGCAGTTCTTC.

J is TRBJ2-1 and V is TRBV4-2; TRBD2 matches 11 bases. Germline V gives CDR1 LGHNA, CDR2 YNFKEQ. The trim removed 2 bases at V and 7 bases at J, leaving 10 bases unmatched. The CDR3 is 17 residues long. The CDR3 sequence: CASSQIEISGRENEQFF. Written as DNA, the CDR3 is TGTGCCAGCAGCCAAATAGAGATTAGCGGGAGGGAGAATGAGCAGTTCTTC.

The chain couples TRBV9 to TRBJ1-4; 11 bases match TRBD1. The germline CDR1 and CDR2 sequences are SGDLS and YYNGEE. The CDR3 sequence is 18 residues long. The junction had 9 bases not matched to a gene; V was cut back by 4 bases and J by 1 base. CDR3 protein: CASSPRSGTGGTNEKLFF. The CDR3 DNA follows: TGTGCCAGCAGCCCACGATCCGGGACAGGGGGAACTAATGAAAAACTGTTTTTT. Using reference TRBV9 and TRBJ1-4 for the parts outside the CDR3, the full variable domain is DSGVTQTPKHLITATGQRVTLRCSPRSGDLSVYWYQQSLDQGLQFLIQYYNGEERAKGNILERFSAQQFPDLHSELNLSSLELGDSALYFCASSPRSGTGGTNEKLFFGSGTQLSVL.

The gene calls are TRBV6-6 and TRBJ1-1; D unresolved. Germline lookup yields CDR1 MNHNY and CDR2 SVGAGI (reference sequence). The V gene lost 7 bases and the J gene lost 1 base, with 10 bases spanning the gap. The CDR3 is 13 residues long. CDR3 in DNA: TGTGCCAGCATTGGCACTTCGAACACTGAAGCTTTCTTT. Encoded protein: CASIGTSNTEAFF.

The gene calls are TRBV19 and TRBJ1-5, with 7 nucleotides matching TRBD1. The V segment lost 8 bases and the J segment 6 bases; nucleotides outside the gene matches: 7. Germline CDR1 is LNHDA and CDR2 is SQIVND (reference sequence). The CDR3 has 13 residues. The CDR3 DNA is TGTGCCAGTGGAGATTACAGGGGTCAGCCCCAGCATTTT. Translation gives CASGDYRGQPQHF.

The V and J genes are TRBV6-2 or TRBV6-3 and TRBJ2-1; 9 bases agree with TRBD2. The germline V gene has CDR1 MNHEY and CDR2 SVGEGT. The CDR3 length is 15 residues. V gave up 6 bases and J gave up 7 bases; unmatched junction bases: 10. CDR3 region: CASSPPGLARNEQFF. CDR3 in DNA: TGTGCCAGCAGCCCACCGGGACTAGCAAGGAATGAGCAGTTCTTC.

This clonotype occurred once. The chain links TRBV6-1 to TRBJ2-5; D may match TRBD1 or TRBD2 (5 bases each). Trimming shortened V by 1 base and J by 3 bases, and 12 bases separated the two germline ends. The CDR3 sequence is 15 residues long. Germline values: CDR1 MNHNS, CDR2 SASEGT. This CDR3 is CASSEDEVGEETQYF. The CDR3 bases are TGTGCCAGCAGTGAAGATGAAGTGGGGGAAGAGACCCAGTACTTC.

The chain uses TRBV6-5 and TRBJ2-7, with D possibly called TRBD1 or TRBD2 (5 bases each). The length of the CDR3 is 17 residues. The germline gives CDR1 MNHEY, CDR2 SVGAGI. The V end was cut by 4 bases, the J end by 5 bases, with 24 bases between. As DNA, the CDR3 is TGTGCCAGCAGTTTTCCTTCGCCGGGACGCGGACGGGACGAGCAGTACTTC. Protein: CASSFPSPGRGRDEQYF.

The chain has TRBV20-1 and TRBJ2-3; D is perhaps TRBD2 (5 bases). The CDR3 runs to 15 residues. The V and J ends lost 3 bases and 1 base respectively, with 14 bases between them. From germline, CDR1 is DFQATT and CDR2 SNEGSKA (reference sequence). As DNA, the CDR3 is TGCAGTGCTAGCACAGCTCGACTACGCACAGATACGCAGTATTTT. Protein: CSASTARLRTDTQYF.

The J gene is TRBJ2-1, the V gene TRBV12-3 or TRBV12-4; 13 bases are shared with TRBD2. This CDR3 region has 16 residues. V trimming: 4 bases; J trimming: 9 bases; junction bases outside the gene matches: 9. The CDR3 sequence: CASSSPGTSGIFEQFF. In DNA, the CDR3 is TGTGCCAGCAGTTCCCCCGGGACTAGCGGGATTTTTGAGCAGTTCTTC.